Following are 20 T cell receptor beta chains from one sample sequenced in a study of blood T cell repertoires in COVID-19. Sequencing used immunoSEQ multiplex PCR; TCRdb keeps in-frame clones, though not all of them. The data contain approximately 350,000 clones, about 90% of them singletons. Material: peripheral blood. The receptor source for this set is a man aged 35 to 55 with acute or convalescent COVID-19.

The genes are TRBV2 and TRBJ2-7, with TRBD1 matching 10 bases. Germline CDR1 is SNHLY and CDR2 is FYNNEI. The CDR3 is 16 residues long. The junction had 13 bases not matched to a gene; V was cut back by 5 bases and J by 6 bases. The DNA for the CDR3 is TGTGCCAGCAGTCTATCCCCGACAGGGGGCTTTTTCGAGCAGTACTTC. Amino acid sequence: CASSLSPTGGFFEQYF. The whole variable domain, filled in from reference TRBV2 and TRBJ2-7, reads EPEVTQTPSHQVTQMGQEVILRCVPISNHLYFYWYRQILGQKVEFLVSFYNNEISEKSEIFDDQFSVERPDGSNFTLKIRSTKLEDSAMYFCASSLSPTGGFFEQYFGPGTRLTVT.

This chain's CDR3 is CASSSYRVTEAFF. CDR3 bases: TGTGCCAGCAGCTCATACAGGGTTACTGAAGCTTTCTTT. This rearrangement joins TRBV7-2 to TRBJ1-1, with a weak D call TRBD1 (6 bases). Germline V gene data show CDR1 as SGHTA and CDR2 as FQGNSA. V lost 4 bases and J lost 5, with 11 bases in between. The CDR3 contains 13 residues.

This clone showed up many times. The chain joins TRBV2 to TRBJ1-6; D is uncertain. CDR3 size: 18 residues. The V end lost 2 bases, the J end lost 0 bases, and 14 bases lay between the germline ends. Germline assignment: CDR1 SNHLY and CDR2 FYNNEI. In DNA, the CDR3 is TGTGCCAGCAGTGAAACATCGACGGGGAGCTCCTATAATTCACCCCTCCACTTT. Protein product: CASSETSTGSSYNSPLHF.

This chain uses TRBV7-9 with TRBJ1-5; 11 bases align to TRBD1. The CDR3 is 16 amino acids. Germline V gene data show CDR1 as SEHNR and CDR2 as FQNEAQ (reference sequence). The V and J ends lost 5 bases and 0 bases, in that order; junction bases with no gene match: 3. The CDR3 DNA reads as TGTGCCAGCAGCCACGGGACAGGGGGTAGCAATCAGCCCCAGCATTTT. This codes for CASSHGTGGSNQPQHF. The variable domain in full, completed from reference TRBV7-9 and TRBJ1-5, reads DTGVSQNPRHKITKRGQNVTFRCDPISEHNRLYWYRQTLGQGPEFLTYFQNEAQLEKSRLLSDRFSAERPKGSFSTLEIQRTEQGDSAMYLCASSHGTGGSNQPQHFGDGTRLSIL.

CDR3 in DNA: TGTGCCAGCAGCCCAACGAGGACAGATAGCAATCAGCCCCAGCATTTT. Amino acids: CASSPTRTDSNQPQHF. The rearrangement joins TRBV7-8 to TRBJ1-5; perhaps TRBD1 as D (6 bases). The ends were cut back, 5 bases at V and 0 bases at J, with 14 bases in the middle. In germline, CDR1 is SGHVS, CDR2 FQNEAQ. The CDR3 runs to 16 residues. The full variable domain, rest sourced from reference TRBV7-8 and TRBJ1-5, is GAGVSQSPRYKVAKRGQDVALRCDPISGHVSLFWYQQALGQGPEFLTYFQNEAQLDKSGLPSDRFFAERPEGSVSTLKIQRTQQEDSAVYLCASSPTRTDSNQPQHFGDGTRLSIL.

In the case of this clone: The sample has other DNA sequences that encode this CDR3 too. The rearrangement uses TRBV7-2 and TRBJ2-3, with TRBD1 matching over 7 bases. The V gene end was trimmed by 5 bases and the J gene end by 2 bases; junction bases not matched to a gene: 4. Germline V gene lookup returns CDR1 SGHTA and CDR2 FQGNSA. The CDR3 spans 14 residues. CDR3: CASSLDRSTDTQYF. CDR3 in DNA: TGTGCCAGCAGCCTGGACAGGTCCACAGATACGCAGTATTTT. The whole variable domain, remainder taken from reference TRBV7-2 and TRBJ2-3, is GAGVSQSPSNKVTEKGKDVELRCDPISGHTALYWYRQSLGQGLEFLIYFQGNSAPDKSGLPSDRFSAERTGGSVSTLTIQRTQQEDSAVYLCASSLDRSTDTQYFGPGTRLTVL.

J is TRBJ1-6 and V is TRBV18, with 7 bases lining up with TRBD1. Losses at the gene ends were 3 bases for V and 10 bases for J; bases not matched to a gene: 6. The CDR3 spans 14 residues. The germline V gene encodes CDR1 KGHSH and CDR2 LQKENI. CDR3 coding DNA: TGTGCCAGCTCACCCACAGGGGAGGAGTCACCCCTCCACTTT. This sequence encodes CASSPTGEESPLHF.

V gene TRBV5-6 combines with J gene TRBJ1-3; TRBD1 might be the D (5 bases). With 10 bases removed from V and 2 bases from J, the gap between germline ends came to 16 bases. The CDR3 sequence is 14 residues long. Germline V lookup: CDR1 SGHDT, CDR2 YYEEEE. The CDR3 DNA follows: TGTGCCGGTAGAGCCCAGGGTCCTGGAAACACCATATATTTT. Amino acid sequence: CAGRAQGPGNTIYF.

The chain has TRBV19 and TRBJ1-5, with TRBD1 identical over 9 bases. The CDR3 is 15 residues long. Per the germline V gene, CDR1 is LNHDA and CDR2 is SQIVND (reference sequence). The V gene end was trimmed by 4 bases and the J gene end by 10 bases; junction bases not matched to a gene: 11. Written as DNA, the CDR3 is TGTGCCAGTAGTAAACTCCGGACAGGGGAGGAACCCCAGCATTTT. Amino acid sequence: CASSKLRTGEEPQHF.

The rearrangement joins TRBV6-6 to TRBJ2-2; D may be TRBD1 (5 bases). The V end lost 4 bases, the J end lost 2 bases, and 11 bases lay between the germline ends. The germline CDR1 and CDR2 sequences are MNHNY and SVGAGI (reference sequence). The CDR3 loop spans 15 amino acids. The CDR3 sequence: CASSSMTDNTGELFF. In DNA, the CDR3 is TGTGCCAGCAGTTCCATGACAGACAACACCGGGGAGCTGTTTTTT.

The chain joins TRBV6-5 to TRBJ1-5, with unresolved D. Trimming took off 2 bases at V and 0 bases at J, with 5 bases between the two ends. The germline CDR1 and CDR2 sequences are MNHEY and SVGAGI. The CDR3 is made up of 14 amino acids. The CDR3 region is CASSYRGSNQPQHF. Here the CDR3 DNA reads TGTGCCAGCAGTTACCGGGGTAGCAATCAGCCCCAGCATTTT.

This clone appeared a few times. This sequence joins TRBV11-3 and TRBJ1-2, with D perhaps TRBD1 (6 bases). Germline CDR1 SGHNT, CDR2 YENEEA. V lost 6 bases to trimming and J lost 5 bases, with 31 bases between them. This CDR3 is 19 amino acids long. CDR3 loop: CASRPKNNFLQGRRYGYTF. The CDR3 DNA sequence: TGTGCCAGCAGACCCAAAAATAACTTCCTACAGGGTCGTCGTTATGGCTACACCTTC.

The chain links TRBV5-1 to TRBJ2-5; TRBD1 aligns across 9 bases. The trim removed 4 bases at V and 4 bases at J, leaving 5 bases unmatched. The germline gives CDR1 SGHRS, CDR2 YFSETQ. CDR3 size: 14 residues. CDR3 amino acids: CASSLGQGRETQYF. In nucleotides, the CDR3 is TGCGCCAGCAGCCTGGGACAGGGTAGAGAGACCCAGTACTTC.

This chain joins TRBV7-9 and TRBJ1-6; D perhaps matches TRBD1 (5 bases). Trimming took 1 base from V and 7 from J, leaving 14 bases between them. This CDR3 is 16 amino acids long. The V gene's germline CDR1 is SEHNR and CDR2 FQNEAQ (reference sequence). The CDR3 sequence is CASSLGGRAGNSPLHF. The CDR3 nucleotides are TGTGCCAGCAGCTTAGGGGGCAGGGCAGGCAATTCACCCCTCCACTTT.

This clone showed up many times. The chain is built from TRBV28 and TRBJ1-1; D may be TRBD1 (6 bases). The CDR3 covers 14 residues. V was shortened by 3 bases and J by 4 bases, with 12 bases between the two germline ends. Germline V gives CDR1 MDHEN, CDR2 SYDVKM. The CDR3 DNA is TGTGCCAGCAGTTTTTGGGGGCTTGGCACTGAAGCTTTCTTT. It yields the protein CASSFWGLGTEAFF.

In this sample, this clone turned up many times. The chain recombines TRBV6-1 with TRBJ1-6; tentatively, D is TRBD1 (5 bases). CDR3 length equals 17 residues. V lost 2 bases and J lost 5, with 16 bases in between. The germline CDR1 and CDR2 sequences are MNHNS and SASEGT. The CDR3 protein is CASSEFVSGRDNSPLHF. Written as DNA, the CDR3 is TGTGCCAGCAGTGAATTTGTGAGTGGCAGGGATAATTCACCCCTCCACTTT.

The chain is built from TRBV19 and TRBJ1-2; D gene uncertain. Germline V lookup: CDR1 LNHDA, CDR2 SQIVND (reference sequence). The CDR3 is made up of 15 amino acids. The germline V and J ends were trimmed by 2 bases and 2 bases, with 12 bases remaining between them. The CDR3 loop reads CASSIRAGLNYGYTF. The CDR3 nucleotides are TGTGCCAGTAGTATAAGGGCGGGCCTGAACTATGGCTACACCTTC.

V usage is TRBV6-5 and J usage is TRBJ1-6; no firm D call. This CDR3 spans 15 amino acids. Germline CDR1 is MNHEY and CDR2 is SVGAGI. V was trimmed by 2 bases and J by 5 bases, leaving 10 bases between them. The CDR3 loop reads CASSYDMPNNSPLHF. In nucleotides, the CDR3 is TGTGCCAGCAGTTACGATATGCCTAATAATTCACCCCTCCACTTT.

This rearrangement joins TRBV13 to TRBJ2-5; 11 bases are a match to TRBD2. CDR3 size: 15 residues. Germline V gives CDR1 PRHDT, CDR2 FYEKMQ (reference sequence). Germline trimming cut 1 base from V and 4 bases from J; bases unmatched to any gene: 2. The CDR3 nucleotides are TGTGCCAGCAGCTTAGTAGCGGGGGGGCGAGAGACCCAGTACTTC. Translation: CASSLVAGGRETQYF.

CDR3 sequence (DNA): TGTGCCAGCATAGGAGTATCCTATGGCTACACCTTC. Protein sequence: CASIGVSYGYTF. The chain joins TRBV28 to TRBJ1-2; D is ambiguous. Germline assignment: CDR1 MDHEN and CDR2 SYDVKM. The CDR3 consists of 12 residues. Trimming pared 7 bases from V and 4 bases from J, leaving 10 bases between.